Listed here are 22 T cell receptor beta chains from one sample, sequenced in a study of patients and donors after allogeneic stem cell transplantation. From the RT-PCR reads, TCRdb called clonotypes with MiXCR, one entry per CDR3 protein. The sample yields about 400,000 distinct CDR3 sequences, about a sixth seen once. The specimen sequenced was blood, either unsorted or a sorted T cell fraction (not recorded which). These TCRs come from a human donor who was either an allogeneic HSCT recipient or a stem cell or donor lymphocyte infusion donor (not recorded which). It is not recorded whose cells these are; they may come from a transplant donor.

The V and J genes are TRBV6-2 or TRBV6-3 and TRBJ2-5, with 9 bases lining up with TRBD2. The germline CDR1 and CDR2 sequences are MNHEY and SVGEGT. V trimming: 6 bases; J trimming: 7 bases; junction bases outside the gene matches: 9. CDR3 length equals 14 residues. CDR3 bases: TGTGCCAGCAGAGATCCGGGACTAGCCGGGACCCAGTACTTC. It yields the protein CASRDPGLAGTQYF.

The chain's CDR3 is CASSDQTYSTDTQYF. DNA of the CDR3: TGTGCCAGCAGCGACCAGACTTATAGCACAGATACGCAGTATTTT. The chain combines TRBV6-1 with TRBJ2-3; D uncertain. V lost 6 bases to trimming and J lost 0 bases, with 13 bases between them. The CDR3 loop spans 15 amino acids. Per germline, CDR1 MNHNS and CDR2 SASEGT.

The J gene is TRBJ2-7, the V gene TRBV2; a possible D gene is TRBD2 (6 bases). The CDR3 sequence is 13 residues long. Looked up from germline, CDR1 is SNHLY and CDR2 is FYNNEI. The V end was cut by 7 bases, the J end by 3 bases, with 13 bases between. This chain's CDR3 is CASKWRDRYEQYF. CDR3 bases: TGTGCCAGCAAGTGGCGGGATCGCTACGAGCAGTACTTC.

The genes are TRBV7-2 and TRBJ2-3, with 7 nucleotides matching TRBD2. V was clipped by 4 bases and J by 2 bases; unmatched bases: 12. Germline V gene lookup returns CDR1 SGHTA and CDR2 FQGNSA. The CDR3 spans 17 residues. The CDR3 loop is CASSYGGLRGYTDTQYF. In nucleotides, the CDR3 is TGTGCCAGCAGCTACGGTGGGTTGCGGGGGTACACAGATACGCAGTATTTT.

CDR3 in DNA: TGCGCCAGCAGCGGTAGCGGGGCCCAAGAGACCCAGTACTTC. Its protein is CASSGSGAQETQYF. The chain has TRBV5-1 and TRBJ2-5; 8 positions match TRBD2. V trimming: 4 bases; J trimming: 1 base; junction bases outside the gene matches: 3. The germline V gene has CDR1 SGHRS and CDR2 YFSETQ. The CDR3 totals 14 residues.

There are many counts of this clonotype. The DNA for the CDR3 is TGTGCCAGCAGCTTCGTCGAAGGGTACGAGCAGTACTTC. Translated, it gives CASSFVEGYEQYF. The chain employs TRBV5-6 and TRBJ2-7; D is uncertain. The CDR3 is made up of 13 amino acids. Trimming removed 2 bases at V and 4 bases at J, with 10 bases between. CDR1 is SGHDT and CDR2 is YYEEEE in the germline V gene.

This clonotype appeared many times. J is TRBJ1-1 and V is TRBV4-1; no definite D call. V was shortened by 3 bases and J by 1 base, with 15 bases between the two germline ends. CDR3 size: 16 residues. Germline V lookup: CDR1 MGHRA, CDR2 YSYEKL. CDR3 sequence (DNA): TGCGCCAGCAGCCATCCCCCGACGGGCCGGAACACTGAAGCTTTCTTT. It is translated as CASSHPPTGRNTEAFF.

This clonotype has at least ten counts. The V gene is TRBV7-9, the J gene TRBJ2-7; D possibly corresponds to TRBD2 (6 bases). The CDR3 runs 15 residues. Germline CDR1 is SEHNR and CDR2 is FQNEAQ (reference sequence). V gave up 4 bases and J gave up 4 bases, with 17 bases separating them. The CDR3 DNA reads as TGTGCCAGCAGCTCGCCTAGGACGGGAGCTTACGAGCAGTACTTC. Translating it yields CASSSPRTGAYEQYF.

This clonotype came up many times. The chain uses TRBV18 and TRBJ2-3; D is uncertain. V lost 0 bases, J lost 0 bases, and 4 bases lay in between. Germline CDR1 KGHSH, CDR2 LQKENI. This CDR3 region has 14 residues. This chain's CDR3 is CASSPPLSTDTQYF. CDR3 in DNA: TGTGCCAGCTCACCACCCCTAAGCACAGATACGCAGTATTTT.

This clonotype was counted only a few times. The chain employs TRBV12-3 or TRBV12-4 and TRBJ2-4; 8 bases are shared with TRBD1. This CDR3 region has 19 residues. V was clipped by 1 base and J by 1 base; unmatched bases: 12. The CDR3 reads CASSLVTGAVGLAKNIQYF. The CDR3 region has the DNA TGTGCCAGCAGTTTAGTGACAGGGGCGGTTGGCCTGGCCAAAAACATTCAGTACTTC.

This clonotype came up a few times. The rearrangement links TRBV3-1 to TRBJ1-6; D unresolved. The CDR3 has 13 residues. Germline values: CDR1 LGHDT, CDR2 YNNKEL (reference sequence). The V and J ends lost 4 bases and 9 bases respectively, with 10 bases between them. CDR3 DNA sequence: TGTGCCAGCAGCCGGGAACCCTCTTCACCCCTCCACTTT. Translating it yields CASSREPSSPLHF.

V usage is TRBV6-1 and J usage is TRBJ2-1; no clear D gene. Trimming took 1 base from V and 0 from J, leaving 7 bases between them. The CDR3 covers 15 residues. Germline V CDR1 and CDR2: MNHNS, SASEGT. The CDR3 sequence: CASSEEPLSYNEQFF. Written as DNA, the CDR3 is TGTGCCAGCAGTGAAGAACCCCTCTCCTACAATGAGCAGTTCTTC.

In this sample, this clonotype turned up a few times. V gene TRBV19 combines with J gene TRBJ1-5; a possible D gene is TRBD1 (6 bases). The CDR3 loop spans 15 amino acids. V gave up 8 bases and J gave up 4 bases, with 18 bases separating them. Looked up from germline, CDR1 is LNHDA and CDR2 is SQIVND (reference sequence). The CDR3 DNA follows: TGTGCCAGTCAATATCAGGGGATCGGAAATCAGCCCCAGCATTTT. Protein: CASQYQGIGNQPQHF.

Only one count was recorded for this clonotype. The CDR3 nucleotides read TGCAGTGCCCCGCGCGGTGGTTTCGGTCACGAGGAGCAGTTCTTC. This gives the protein CSAPRGGFGHEEQFF. This chain links TRBV20-1 with TRBJ2-1; the D is unclear. The V end was cut by 6 bases, the J end by 10 bases, with 25 bases between. The germline gives CDR1 DFQATT, CDR2 SNEGSKA (reference sequence). The CDR3 length is 15 residues.

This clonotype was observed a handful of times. The CDR3 DNA sequence: TGTGCCAGCAGCTGGAGCACTGGACAATACGACGAGCAGTACTTC. Its protein is CASSWSTGQYDEQYF. The chain carries TRBV7-9 and TRBJ2-7, with D perhaps matching TRBD1 (5 bases). The V gene's germline CDR1 is SEHNR and CDR2 FQNEAQ (reference sequence). V lost 4 bases and J 5 bases, leaving 18 bases between the germline ends. The CDR3 has 15 amino acids.

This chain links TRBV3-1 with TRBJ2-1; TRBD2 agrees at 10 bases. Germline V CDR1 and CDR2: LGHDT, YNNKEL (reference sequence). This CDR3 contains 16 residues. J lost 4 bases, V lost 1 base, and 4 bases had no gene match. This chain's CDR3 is CASSQAVLAGYNEQFF. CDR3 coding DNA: TGTGCCAGCAGCCAAGCCGTACTAGCGGGATACAATGAGCAGTTCTTC.

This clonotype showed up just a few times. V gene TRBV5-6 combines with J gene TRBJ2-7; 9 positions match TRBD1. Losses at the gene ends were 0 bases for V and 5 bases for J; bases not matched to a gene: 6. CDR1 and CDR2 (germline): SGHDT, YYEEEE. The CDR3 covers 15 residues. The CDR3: CASSLGGTGSHEQYF. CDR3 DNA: TGTGCCAGCAGCTTGGGGGGGACAGGGTCCCACGAGCAGTACTTC.

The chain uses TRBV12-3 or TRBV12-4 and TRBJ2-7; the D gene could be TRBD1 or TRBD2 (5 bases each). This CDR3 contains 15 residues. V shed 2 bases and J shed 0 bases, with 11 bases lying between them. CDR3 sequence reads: CASSLQKGSSYEQYF. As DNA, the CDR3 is TGTGCCAGCAGTTTACAGAAGGGGAGCTCCTACGAGCAGTACTTC.

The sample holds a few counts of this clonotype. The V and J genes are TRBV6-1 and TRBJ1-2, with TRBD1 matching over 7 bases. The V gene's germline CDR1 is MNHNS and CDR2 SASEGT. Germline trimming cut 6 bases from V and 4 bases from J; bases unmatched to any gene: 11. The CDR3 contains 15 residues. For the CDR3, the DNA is TGTGCCAGCAGCGACAGGGCAGGCCTTTTCTATGGCTACACCTTC. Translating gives CASSDRAGLFYGYTF.

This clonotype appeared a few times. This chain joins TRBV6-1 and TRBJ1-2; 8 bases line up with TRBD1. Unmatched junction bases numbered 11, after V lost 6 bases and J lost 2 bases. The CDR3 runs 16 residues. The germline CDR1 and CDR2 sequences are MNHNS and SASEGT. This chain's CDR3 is CASSSKPRTGNYGYTF. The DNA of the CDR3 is TGTGCCAGCAGCTCAAAACCGAGGACAGGGAACTATGGCTACACCTTC.

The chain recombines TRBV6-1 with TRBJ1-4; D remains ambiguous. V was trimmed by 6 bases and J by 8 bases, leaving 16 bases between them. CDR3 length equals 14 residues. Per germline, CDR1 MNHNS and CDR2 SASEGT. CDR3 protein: CASSRTLGGEKLFF. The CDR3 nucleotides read TGTGCCAGCAGCCGGACTCTTGGAGGAGAAAAACTGTTTTTT.

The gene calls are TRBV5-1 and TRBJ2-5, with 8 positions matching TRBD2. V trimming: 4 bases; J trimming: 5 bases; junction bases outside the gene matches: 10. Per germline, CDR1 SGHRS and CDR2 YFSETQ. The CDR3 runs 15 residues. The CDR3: CASSPPGGVGETQYF. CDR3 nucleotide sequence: TGCGCCAGCAGCCCCCCGGGGGGGGTCGGGGAGACCCAGTACTTC.